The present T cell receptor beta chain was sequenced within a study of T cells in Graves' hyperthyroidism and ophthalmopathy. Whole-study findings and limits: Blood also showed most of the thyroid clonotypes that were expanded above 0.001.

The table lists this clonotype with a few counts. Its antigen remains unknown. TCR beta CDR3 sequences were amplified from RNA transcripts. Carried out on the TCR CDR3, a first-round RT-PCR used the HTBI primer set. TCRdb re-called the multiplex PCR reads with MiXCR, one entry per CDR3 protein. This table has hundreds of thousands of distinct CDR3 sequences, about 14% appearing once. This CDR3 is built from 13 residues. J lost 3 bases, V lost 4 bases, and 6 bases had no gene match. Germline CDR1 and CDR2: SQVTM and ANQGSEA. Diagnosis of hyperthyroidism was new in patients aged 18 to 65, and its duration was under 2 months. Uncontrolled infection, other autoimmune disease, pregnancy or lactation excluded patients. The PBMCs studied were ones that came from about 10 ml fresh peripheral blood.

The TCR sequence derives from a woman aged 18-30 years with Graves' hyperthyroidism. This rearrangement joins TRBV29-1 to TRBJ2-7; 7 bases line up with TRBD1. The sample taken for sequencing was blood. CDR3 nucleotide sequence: TGCAGCGTTGGATCCGGGACAGACTACGAGCAGTACTTC. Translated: CSVGSGTDYEQYF.